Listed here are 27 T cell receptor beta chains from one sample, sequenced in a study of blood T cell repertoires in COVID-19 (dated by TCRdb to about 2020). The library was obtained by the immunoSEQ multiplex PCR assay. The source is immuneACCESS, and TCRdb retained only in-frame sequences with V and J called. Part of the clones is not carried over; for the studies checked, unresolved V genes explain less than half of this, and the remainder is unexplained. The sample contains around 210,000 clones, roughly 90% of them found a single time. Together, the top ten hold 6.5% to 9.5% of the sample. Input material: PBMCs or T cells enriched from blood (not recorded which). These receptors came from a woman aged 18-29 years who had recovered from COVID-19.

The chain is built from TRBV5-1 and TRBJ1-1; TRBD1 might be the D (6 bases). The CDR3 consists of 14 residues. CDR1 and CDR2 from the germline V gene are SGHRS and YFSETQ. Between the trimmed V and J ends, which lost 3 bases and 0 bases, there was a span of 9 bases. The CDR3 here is CASSSGTLNTEAFF. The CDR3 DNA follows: TGCGCCAGCAGCTCCGGGACACTGAACACTGAAGCTTTCTTT. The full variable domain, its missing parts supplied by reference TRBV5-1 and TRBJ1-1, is KAGVTQTPRYLIKTRGQQVTLSCSPISGHRSVSWYQQTPGQGLQFLFEYFSETQRNKGNFPGRFSGRQFSNSRSEMNVSTLELGDSALYLCASSSGTLNTEAFFGQGTRLTVV.

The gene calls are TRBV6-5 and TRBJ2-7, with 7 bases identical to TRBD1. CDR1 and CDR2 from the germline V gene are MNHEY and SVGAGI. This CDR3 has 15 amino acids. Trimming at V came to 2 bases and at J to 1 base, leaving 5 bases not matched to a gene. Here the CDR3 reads CASSYTPGQSYEQYF. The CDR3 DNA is TGTGCCAGCAGTTACACCCCGGGACAGTCCTACGAGCAGTACTTC.

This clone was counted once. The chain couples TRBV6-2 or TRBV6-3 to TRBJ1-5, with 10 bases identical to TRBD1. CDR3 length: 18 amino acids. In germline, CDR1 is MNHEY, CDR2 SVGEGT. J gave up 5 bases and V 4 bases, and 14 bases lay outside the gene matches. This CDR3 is CASSSYQTWDRGYQPQHF. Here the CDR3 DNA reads TGTGCCAGCAGTTCTTACCAAACCTGGGACAGGGGTTATCAGCCCCAGCATTTT.

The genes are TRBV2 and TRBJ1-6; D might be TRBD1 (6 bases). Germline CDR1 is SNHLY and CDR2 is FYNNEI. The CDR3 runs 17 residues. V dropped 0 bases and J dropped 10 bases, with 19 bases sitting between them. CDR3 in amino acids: CASSEALGQTIGSPLHF. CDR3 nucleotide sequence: TGTGCCAGCAGTGAAGCGTTAGGACAGACGATAGGGTCACCCCTCCACTTT.

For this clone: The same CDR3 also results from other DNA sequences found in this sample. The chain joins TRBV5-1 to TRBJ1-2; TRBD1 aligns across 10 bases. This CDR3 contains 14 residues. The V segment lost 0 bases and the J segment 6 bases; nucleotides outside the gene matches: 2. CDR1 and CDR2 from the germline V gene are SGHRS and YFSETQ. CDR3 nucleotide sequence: TGCGCCAGCAGCTTGGGACAGGGGGCGAATGGCTACACCTTC. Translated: CASSLGQGANGYTF.

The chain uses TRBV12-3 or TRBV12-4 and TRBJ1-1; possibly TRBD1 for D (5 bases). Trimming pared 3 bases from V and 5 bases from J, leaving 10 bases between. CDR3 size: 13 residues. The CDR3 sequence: CASSLTAGTEAFF. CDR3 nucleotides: TGTGCCAGCAGTTTGACAGCCGGGACTGAAGCTTTCTTT.

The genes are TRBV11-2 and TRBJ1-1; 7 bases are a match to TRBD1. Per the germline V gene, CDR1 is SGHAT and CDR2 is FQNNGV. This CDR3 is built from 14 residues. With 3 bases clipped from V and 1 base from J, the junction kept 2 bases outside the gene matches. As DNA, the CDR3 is TGTGCCAGCAGCTTCCAGGGGGGGAACACTGAAGCTTTCTTT. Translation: CASSFQGGNTEAFF.

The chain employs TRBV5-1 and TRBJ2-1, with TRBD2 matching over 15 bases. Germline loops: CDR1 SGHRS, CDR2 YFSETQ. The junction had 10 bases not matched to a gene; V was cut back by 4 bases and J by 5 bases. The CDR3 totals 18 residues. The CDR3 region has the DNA TGCGCCAGCAGCGAGGGGACTAGCGGGGGGATGGCCCACAATGAGCAGTTCTTC. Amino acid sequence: CASSEGTSGGMAHNEQFF.

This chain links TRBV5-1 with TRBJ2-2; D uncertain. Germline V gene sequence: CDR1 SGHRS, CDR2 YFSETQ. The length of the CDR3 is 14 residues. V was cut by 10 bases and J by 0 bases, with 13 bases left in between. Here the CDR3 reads CAAKEDSNTGELFF. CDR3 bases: TGCGCCGCTAAAGAGGATTCGAACACCGGGGAGCTGTTTTTT.

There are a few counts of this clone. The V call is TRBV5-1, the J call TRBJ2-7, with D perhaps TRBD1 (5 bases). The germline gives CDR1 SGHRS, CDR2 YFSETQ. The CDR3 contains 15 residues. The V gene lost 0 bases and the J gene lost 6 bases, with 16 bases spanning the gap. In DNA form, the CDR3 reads TGCGCCAGCAGCTTGGATTCTTCCAGGGCCTCCGAGCAGTACTTC. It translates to CASSLDSSRASEQYF.

CDR3 in DNA: TGCGCCAGCAGCTTGGGACCTAGCGGACTTGGGCAGTTCTTC. Amino acids: CASSLGPSGLGQFF. This chain connects TRBV5-1 to TRBJ2-1; 7 positions agree with TRBD2. Germline CDR1 reads SGHRS; CDR2 reads YFSETQ. V dropped 0 bases and J dropped 12; count of bases not matched to a gene: 9. There are 14 residues in the CDR3.

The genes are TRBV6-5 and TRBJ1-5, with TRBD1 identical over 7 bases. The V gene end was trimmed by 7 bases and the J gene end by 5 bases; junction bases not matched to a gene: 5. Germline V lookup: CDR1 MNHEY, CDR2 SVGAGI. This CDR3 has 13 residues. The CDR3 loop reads CASNPTGYQPQHF. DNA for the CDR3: TGTGCCAGCAATCCGACAGGGTATCAGCCCCAGCATTTT.

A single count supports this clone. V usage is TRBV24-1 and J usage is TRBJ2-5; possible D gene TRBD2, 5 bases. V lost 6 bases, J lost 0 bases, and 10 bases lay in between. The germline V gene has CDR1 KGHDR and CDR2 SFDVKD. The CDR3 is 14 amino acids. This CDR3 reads CATSPHGDQETQYF. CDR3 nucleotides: TGTGCCACCAGTCCGCACGGGGACCAAGAGACCCAGTACTTC.

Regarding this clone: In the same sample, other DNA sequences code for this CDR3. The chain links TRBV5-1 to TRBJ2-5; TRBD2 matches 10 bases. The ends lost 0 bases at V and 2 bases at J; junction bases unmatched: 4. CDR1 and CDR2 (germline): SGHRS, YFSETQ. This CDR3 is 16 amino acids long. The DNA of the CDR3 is TGCGCCAGCAGCTTGGGGACTAGCGGAGCACAAGAGACCCAGTACTTC. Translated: CASSLGTSGAQETQYF.

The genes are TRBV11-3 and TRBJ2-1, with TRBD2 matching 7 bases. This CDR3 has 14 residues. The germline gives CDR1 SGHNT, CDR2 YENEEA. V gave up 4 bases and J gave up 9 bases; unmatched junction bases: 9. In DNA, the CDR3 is TGTGCCAGCAGCTCTTTTCTAGGGGAGGGTGAGCAGTTCTTC. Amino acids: CASSSFLGEGEQFF.

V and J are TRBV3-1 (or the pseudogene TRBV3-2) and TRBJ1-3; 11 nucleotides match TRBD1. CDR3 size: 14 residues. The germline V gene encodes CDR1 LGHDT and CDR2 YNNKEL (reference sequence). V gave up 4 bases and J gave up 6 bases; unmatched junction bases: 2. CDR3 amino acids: CASSLGQGVNTIYF. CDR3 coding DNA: TGTGCCAGCAGCCTGGGACAGGGGGTAAACACCATATATTTT.

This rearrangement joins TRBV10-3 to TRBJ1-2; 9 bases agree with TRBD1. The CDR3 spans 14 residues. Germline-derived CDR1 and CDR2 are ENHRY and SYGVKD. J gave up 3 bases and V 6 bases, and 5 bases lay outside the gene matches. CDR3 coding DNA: TGTGCCATCAGCGGGGGACAGGGAGACTATGGCTACACCTTC. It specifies CAISGGQGDYGYTF.

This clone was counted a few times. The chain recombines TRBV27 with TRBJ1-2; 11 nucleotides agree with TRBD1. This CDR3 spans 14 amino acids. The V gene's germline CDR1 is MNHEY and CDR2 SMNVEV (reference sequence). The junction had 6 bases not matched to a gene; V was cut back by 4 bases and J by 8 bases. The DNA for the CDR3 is TGTGCCAGCAGTTATGCTGGGACAGGGGGAGGCTACACCTTC. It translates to CASSYAGTGGGYTF.

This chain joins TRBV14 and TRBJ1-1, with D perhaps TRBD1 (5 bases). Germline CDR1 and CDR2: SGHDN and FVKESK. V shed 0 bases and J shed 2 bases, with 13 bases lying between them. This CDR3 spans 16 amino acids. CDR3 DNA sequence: TGTGCCAGCAGCCAAGATCTAGGACAAATAAACACTGAAGCTTTCTTT. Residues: CASSQDLGQINTEAFF.

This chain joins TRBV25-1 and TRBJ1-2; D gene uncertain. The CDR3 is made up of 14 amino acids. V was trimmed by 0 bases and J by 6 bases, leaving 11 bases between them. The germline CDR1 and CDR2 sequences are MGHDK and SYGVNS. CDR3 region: CASSEYHRRDGYTF. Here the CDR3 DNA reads TGTGCCAGCAGTGAATATCACCGACGGGATGGCTACACCTTC.

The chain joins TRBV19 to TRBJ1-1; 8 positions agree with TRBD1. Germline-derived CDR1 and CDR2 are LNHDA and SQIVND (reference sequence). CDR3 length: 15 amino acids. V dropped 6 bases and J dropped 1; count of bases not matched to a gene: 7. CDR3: CASRNGQGKNTEAFF. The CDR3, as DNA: TGTGCCAGTAGGAACGGACAGGGAAAGAACACTGAAGCTTTCTTT. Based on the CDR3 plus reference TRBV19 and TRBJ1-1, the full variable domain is DGGITQSPKYLFRKEGQNVTLSCEQNLNHDAMYWYRQDPGQGLRLIYYSQIVNDFQKGDIAEGYSVSREKKESFPLTVTSAQKNPTAFYLCASRNGQGKNTEAFFGQGTRLTVV.

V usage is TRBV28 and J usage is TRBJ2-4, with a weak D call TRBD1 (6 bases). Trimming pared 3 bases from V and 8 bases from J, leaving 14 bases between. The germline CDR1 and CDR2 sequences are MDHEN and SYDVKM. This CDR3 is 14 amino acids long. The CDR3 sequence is CASSFISQGHIQYF. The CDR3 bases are TGTGCCAGCAGTTTTATCTCACAGGGCCACATTCAGTACTTC.

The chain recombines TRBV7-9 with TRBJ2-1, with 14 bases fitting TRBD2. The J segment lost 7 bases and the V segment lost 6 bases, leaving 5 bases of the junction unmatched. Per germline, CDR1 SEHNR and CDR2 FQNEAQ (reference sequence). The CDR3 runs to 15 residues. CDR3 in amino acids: CASRRLAGGPNEQFF. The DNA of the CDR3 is TGTGCCAGCAGAAGACTAGCGGGGGGGCCGAATGAGCAGTTCTTC. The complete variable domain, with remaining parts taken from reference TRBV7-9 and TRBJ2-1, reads DTGVSQNPRHKITKRGQNVTFRCDPISEHNRLYWYRQTLGQGPEFLTYFQNEAQLEKSRLLSDRFSAERPKGSFSTLEIQRTEQGDSAMYLCASRRLAGGPNEQFFGPGTRLTVL.

The CDR3 DNA reads as TGTGCCAGCAGCTTAGTTGATAGGGGACAAGAGACCCAGTACTTC. Translated: CASSLVDRGQETQYF. The rearrangement joins TRBV7-2 to TRBJ2-5, with TRBD1 as a possible D gene (5 bases). The CDR3 spans 15 residues. Deletions cut 1 base from V and 2 bases from J, with 11 bases between. Germline V gene sequence: CDR1 SGHTA, CDR2 FQGNSA.

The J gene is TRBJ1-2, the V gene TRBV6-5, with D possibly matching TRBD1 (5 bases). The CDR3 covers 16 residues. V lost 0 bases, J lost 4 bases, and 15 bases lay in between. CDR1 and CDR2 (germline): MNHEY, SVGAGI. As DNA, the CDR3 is TGTGCCAGCAGTTACTCGTTACGGGGGTTTACCTATGGCTACACCTTC. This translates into CASSYSLRGFTYGYTF.

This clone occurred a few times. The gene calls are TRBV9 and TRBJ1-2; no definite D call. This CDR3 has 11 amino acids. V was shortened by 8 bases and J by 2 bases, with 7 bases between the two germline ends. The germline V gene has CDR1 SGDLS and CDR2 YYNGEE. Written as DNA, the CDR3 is TGTGCCAGTGAACAGAACTATGGCTACACCTTC. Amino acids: CASEQNYGYTF.

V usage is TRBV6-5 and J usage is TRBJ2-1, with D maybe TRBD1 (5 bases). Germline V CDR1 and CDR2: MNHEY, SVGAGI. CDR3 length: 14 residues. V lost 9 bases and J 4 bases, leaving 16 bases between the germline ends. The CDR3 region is CASCRQFLYNEQFF. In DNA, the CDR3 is TGTGCCAGTTGCAGACAGTTCCTATACAATGAGCAGTTCTTC.